This T cell receptor (beta chain) came from a study of early T cells in non-severe SARS-CoV-2 infection. Study-wide context: The input, bulk RNA from unsorted whole blood, was sequenced, and chains were unpaired.

The CDR3 has 15 amino acids. CDR1 and CDR2 from the germline V gene are MGHDK and SYGVNS. The V end was cut by 5 bases, the J end by 1 base, with 15 bases between. Molecules of cDNA were individually given unique molecular identifiers that were attached to them. TCRdb re-called the 5' RACE reads with MiXCR, one entry per CDR3 protein. This table holds 80,000 to 100,000 distinct CDR3 sequences, approximately 10% found once. General study results and limits: In VDJdb matching, anti-spike CD8 responses were favored while private and CD4 specificities went missing.

This clonotype was recorded a few times. What it recognizes is unknown. The rearrangement joins TRBV25-1 to TRBJ2-7, with a weak D call TRBD2 (6 bases). Sequencing used whole blood, obtained at baseline. The TCR sequence derives from an adult who was a healthcare worker with PCR-confirmed SARS-CoV-2 infection or an uninfected control (not recorded which). The CDR3 bases are TGTGCCAGCAGTCATACGGGGGTAAATTCCTACGAGCAGTACTTC. It codes for CASSHTGVNSYEQYF.